These 10 T cell receptor beta chains originate from one sample sequenced in a study of Graves' ophthalmopathy and Graves' hyperthyroidism. RNA transcripts yielded amplified TCR beta CDR3 regions. Amplification began with first-round RT-PCR using HTBI primers, then second-round multiplex PCR was performed. TCRdb called the multiplex PCR reads again in MiXCR, with one record for every CDR3 protein. The sample lists about 620,000 distinct CDR3 sequences, about 20% seen once, with roughly 7.4% in the top ten. Specimen: peripheral blood. These receptors were collected from a woman in her late teens or twenties with stable Graves' hyperthyroidism. Some clones in this sample may be carry-over from other donors' samples.

This clonotype was observed many times. V usage is TRBV2 and J usage is TRBJ1-2; D is unclear. Germline-derived CDR1 and CDR2 are SNHLY and FYNNEI. Deletions cut 0 bases from V and 0 bases from J, with 8 bases between. The CDR3 consists of 15 residues. CDR3 sequence reads: CASSEALVSNYGYTF. CDR3 DNA: TGTGCCAGCAGTGAAGCTTTGGTTTCTAACTATGGCTACACCTTC.

This clonotype came up many times. The chain combines TRBV27 with TRBJ2-5; D is ambiguous. Per the germline V gene, CDR1 is MNHEY and CDR2 is SMNVEV (reference sequence). Trimming took off 1 base at V and 2 bases at J, with 17 bases between the two ends. The length of the CDR3 is 17 residues. The CDR3 loop is CASSLYGVTMGQETQYF. In DNA form, the CDR3 reads TGTGCCAGCAGTTTATACGGCGTTACGATGGGGCAAGAGACCCAGTACTTC.

This clonotype was picked up a small number of times. This sequence joins TRBV6-1 and TRBJ1-5; D is perhaps TRBD1 (5 bases). CDR1 is MNHNS and CDR2 is SASEGT in the germline V gene. Trimming stripped 6 bases from V and 9 bases from J, with 24 bases between. The CDR3 totals 16 residues. The DNA of the CDR3 is TGTGCCAGCAGCCCAGTCGGGACTGTACCATCTGTGCCCCAGCATTTT. It codes for CASSPVGTVPSVPQHF.

This clonotype was seen at least ten times. The J gene is TRBJ2-7, the V gene TRBV5-1, with 7 bases that match TRBD1. V shed 0 bases and J 0 bases; nucleotides not matched to a gene: 3. The germline CDR1 and CDR2 sequences are SGHRS and YFSETQ. This CDR3 is built from 15 residues. CDR3 bases: TGCGCCAGCAGCTTGGCCGGGGACAGCTCCTACGAGCAGTACTTC. Amino acids: CASSLAGDSSYEQYF. Filled out from reference TRBV5-1 and TRBJ2-7, the complete variable domain reads KAGVTQTPRYLIKTRGQQVTLSCSPISGHRSVSWYQQTPGQGLQFLFEYFSETQRNKGNFPGRFSGRQFSNSRSEMNVSTLELGDSALYLCASSLAGDSSYEQYFGPGTRLTVT.

This clonotype has ten or more counts. The chain recombines TRBV11-2 with TRBJ2-7, with D hard to call. CDR3 length equals 14 residues. CDR1 SGHAT and CDR2 FQNNGV come from the germline V gene. With 5 bases removed from V and 6 bases from J, the gap between germline ends came to 17 bases. CDR3 in DNA: TGTGCCAGCAGCCTCACGACTCCTCTGGTCGAGCAGTACTTC. This sequence encodes CASSLTTPLVEQYF.

At least ten counts were recorded for this clonotype. The chain joins TRBV12-3 or TRBV12-4 to TRBJ1-5, with D tentatively TRBD1 (5 bases). Trimming removed 7 bases from V and 3 bases from J, with 10 bases in between. The CDR3 has 13 amino acids. In nucleotides, the CDR3 is TGTGCCAGCACTAAGGGACTCAATCAGCCCCAGCATTTT. Amino acid sequence: CASTKGLNQPQHF.

This clonotype was recorded at least ten times. The gene calls are TRBV29-1 and TRBJ1-2; D is perhaps TRBD1 (6 bases). Between the trimmed V and J ends, which lost 6 bases and 4 bases, there was a span of 18 bases. Germline V lookup: CDR1 SQVTM, CDR2 ANQGSEA. The CDR3 loop spans 14 amino acids. The CDR3 region has the DNA TGCAGCGTCGAGCAGGCAGGGGCCGGCTATGGCTACACCTTC. This encodes CSVEQAGAGYGYTF.

The V and J genes are TRBV7-9 and TRBJ1-5, with a weak D call TRBD1 (5 bases). From germline, CDR1 is SEHNR and CDR2 FQNEAQ (reference sequence). V was pared by 3 bases and J by 5 bases, with 8 bases between. The CDR3 runs 13 residues. DNA of the CDR3: TGTGCCAGCAGCTTCAGGGAAGATCAGCCCCAGCATTTT. Translating gives CASSFREDQPQHF.

Only a few counts were recorded for this clonotype. The chain has TRBV7-3 and TRBJ2-5; D is uncertain. Between the trimmed V and J ends, which lost 0 bases and 0 bases, there was a span of 2 bases. In germline, CDR1 is SGHTA, CDR2 FQGTGA. The CDR3 runs to 13 residues. The CDR3 here is CASSLTNQETQYF. The CDR3 region has the DNA TGTGCCAGCAGCTTAACTAACCAAGAGACCCAGTACTTC.

The genes are TRBV7-3 and TRBJ2-2; D call uncertain. Looked up from germline, CDR1 is SGHTA and CDR2 is FQGTGA. The V end lost 3 bases, the J end lost 4 bases, and 12 bases lay between the germline ends. The CDR3 spans 15 residues. The chain's CDR3 is CASSFGSWGTGELFF. CDR3 bases: TGTGCCAGCAGCTTTGGGTCATGGGGCACCGGGGAGCTGTTTTTT.